What follows are 26 T cell receptor beta chains derived from one specimen sequenced in a study of beta chain features in type 1 diabetes. General observations from the study: There was a moderate but significant shortening of TCRB CDR3s in all four CD4+ subsets of Type 1 diabetes patients.

Sequencing targeted expressed TCRB transcripts, as all isolated RNA had been reverse transcribed. Sequencing used immunoSEQ multiplex PCR; TCRdb keeps in-frame clones, though not all of them. The table has 600,000 to 700,000 clones, 9.5% to 15% seen once. No cognate antigen is known for these TCRs. The sequenced sample consisted of naive CD4+ T cells from blood. The receptors derive from a man in his thirties or forties with type 1 diabetes.

This chain links TRBV4-3 with TRBJ2-4; D call uncertain. Deletions cut 3 bases from V and 6 bases from J, with 9 bases between. The CDR3 sequence is 13 residues long. Germline V gene data show CDR1 as LGHNA and CDR2 as YSLEER. The CDR3 DNA reads as TGCGCCAGCAGCCAGACCGAAACAAACATTCAGTACTTC. Translating it yields CASSQTETNIQYF.

This clone was seen a few times. The CDR3 DNA follows: TGCGCCAGCAGCGTAGACAGGGGAAACACCGGGGAGCTGTTTTTT. Translating gives CASSVDRGNTGELFF. The genes are TRBV10-1 and TRBJ2-2; 8 bases agree with TRBD1. Germline trimming cut 6 bases from V and 2 bases from J; bases unmatched to any gene: 5. Looked up from germline, CDR1 is WNHNN and CDR2 is SYGVQD (reference sequence). The CDR3 has 15 residues.

This chain uses TRBV30 with TRBJ2-5, with 7 bases matching TRBD1. Germline lookup yields CDR1 GTSNPN and CDR2 SVGIG (reference sequence). Unmatched junction bases numbered 8, after V lost 0 bases and J lost 4 bases. This CDR3 contains 15 residues. CDR3 sequence: CAWSVQLGDRETQYF. The CDR3 bases are TGTGCCTGGAGTGTACAGCTTGGGGACAGAGAGACCCAGTACTTC. Supplemented by reference TRBV30 and TRBJ2-5, the full variable domain reads SQTIHQWPATLVQPVGSPLSLECTVEGTSNPNLYWYRQAAGRGLQLLFYSVGIGQISSEVPQNLSASRPQDRQFILSSKKLLLSDSGFYLCAWSVQLGDRETQYFGPGTRLLVL.

The sample holds a few counts of this clone. V gene TRBV23-1 combines with J gene TRBJ1-5; the match to TRBD1 covers 11 bases. TRBV23-1 falls under the ORF class, with uncertain function. The trim removed 2 bases at V and 5 bases at J, leaving 5 bases unmatched. CDR3 size: 16 residues. The CDR3 DNA sequence: TGCGCCAGCAGTCAACCCGGACAGGGGGCACATCAGCCCCAGCATTTT. Translated, it gives CASSQPGQGAHQPQHF.

This clone was picked up a small number of times. The chain employs TRBV7-9 and TRBJ1-5; TRBD1 might be the D (5 bases). Trimming pared 5 bases from V and 5 bases from J, leaving 16 bases between. The germline gives CDR1 SEHNR, CDR2 FQNEAQ (reference sequence). The length of the CDR3 is 15 residues. The CDR3 DNA reads TGTGCCAGCAGCGTTATAGGGGTCCCAGATCAGCCCCAGCATTTT. This translates into CASSVIGVPDQPQHF. Together with reference TRBV7-9 and TRBJ1-5, the CDR3 gives the full variable domain: DTGVSQNPRHKITKRGQNVTFRCDPISEHNRLYWYRQTLGQGPEFLTYFQNEAQLEKSRLLSDRFSAERPKGSFSTLEIQRTEQGDSAMYLCASSVIGVPDQPQHFGDGTRLSIL.

The V gene is TRBV2, the J gene TRBJ1-5, with D perhaps matching TRBD1 (5 bases). V lost 4 bases and J lost 5, with 12 bases in between. There are 14 residues in the CDR3. CDR1 and CDR2 (germline): SNHLY, FYNNEI. CDR3 nucleotides: TGTGCCAGCAGTGTTGAGGGGACCTATCAGCCCCAGCATTTT. Translated: CASSVEGTYQPQHF. The full variable domain, in which reference TRBV2 and TRBJ1-5 provide the parts outside the CDR3, is EPEVTQTPSHQVTQMGQEVILRCVPISNHLYFYWYRQILGQKVEFLVSFYNNEISEKSEIFDDQFSVERPDGSNFTLKIRSTKLEDSAMYFCASSVEGTYQPQHFGDGTRLSIL.

This clone was counted only a few times. This CDR3 is CASTADSEAFF. Here the CDR3 DNA reads TGTGCCAGCACCGCGGACAGCGAAGCTTTCTTT. The rearrangement joins TRBV2 to TRBJ1-1; possibly TRBD1 for D (6 bases). The germline V gene has CDR1 SNHLY and CDR2 FYNNEI. The CDR3 sequence is 11 residues long. With 7 bases removed from V and 8 bases from J, the gap between germline ends came to 11 bases.

This clone was counted a few times. The chain carries TRBV4-3 and TRBJ1-2; the match to TRBD1 covers 9 bases. In germline, CDR1 is LGHNA, CDR2 YSLEER. Trimming cost V 5 bases and J 7 bases; bases outside gene matches: 5. The CDR3 runs 13 residues. This chain's CDR3 is CASSFDRGVGYTF. In DNA form, the CDR3 reads TGCGCCAGCAGCTTTGACAGGGGGGTTGGCTACACCTTC.

Concerning this clone: The sample has other DNA sequences that encode this CDR3 too. The chain joins TRBV29-1 to TRBJ2-6; TRBD1 is a possible D gene (6 bases). The CDR3 runs to 14 residues. Trimming removed 6 bases at V and 0 bases at J, with 9 bases between. CDR1 is SQVTM, CDR2 ANQGSEA, per germline. This CDR3 is CSVQTGSGANVLTF. The DNA of the CDR3 is TGCAGCGTCCAGACAGGCTCTGGGGCCAACGTCCTGACTTTC.

This sequence joins TRBV11-3 and TRBJ2-3; 7 bases fit TRBD1. This CDR3 has 15 residues. From germline, CDR1 is SGHNT and CDR2 YENEEA. V trimming: 5 bases; J trimming: 6 bases; junction bases outside the gene matches: 11. CDR3 coding DNA: TGTGCCAGCAGCCCTGGGACAGCCCAACGGGATACGCAGTATTTT. It codes for CASSPGTAQRDTQYF.

J is TRBJ2-7 and V is TRBV7-8; D tentatively reads TRBD1 or TRBD2 (5 bases each). From germline, CDR1 is SGHVS and CDR2 FQNEAQ. The V end lost 5 bases, the J end lost 1 base, and 12 bases lay between the germline ends. There are 14 residues in the CDR3. For the CDR3, the DNA is TGTGCCAGCAGCCCCGGGACGCCTTCCTACGAGCAGTACTTC. It specifies CASSPGTPSYEQYF.

In this sample, this clone turned up a few times. The genes are TRBV9 and TRBJ2-1; 8 nucleotides agree with TRBD2. The CDR3 consists of 17 residues. The V gene end was trimmed by 7 bases and the J gene end by 2 bases; junction bases not matched to a gene: 14. CDR1 and CDR2 from the germline V gene are SGDLS and YYNGEE. In DNA form, the CDR3 reads TGTGCCAGCGGACCAGGTGCGGGGGGTCCCCCCTACAATGAGCAGTTCTTC. Translated, it gives CASGPGAGGPPYNEQFF.

This clone was seen a few times. This chain links TRBV9 with TRBJ1-6; no firm D call. Germline V gene lookup returns CDR1 SGDLS and CDR2 YYNGEE. Trimming cost V 4 bases and J 12 bases, with 23 bases left between them. There are 16 residues in the CDR3. CDR3 in DNA: TGTGCCAGCAGCCCCCGGGCAGTCCTCGGAGGGTTACCCCTCCACTTT. It is translated as CASSPRAVLGGLPLHF.

This clone appeared a few times. The chain is built from TRBV7-3 and TRBJ2-3, with D perhaps TRBD1 or TRBD2 (5 bases each). This CDR3 region has 14 residues. V was shortened by 4 bases and J by 3 bases, with 11 bases between the two germline ends. From germline, CDR1 is SGHTA and CDR2 FQGTGA. The CDR3 sequence is CASSSGSRTDTQYF. The CDR3 region has the DNA TGTGCCAGCAGCTCAGGGAGTCGGACAGATACGCAGTATTTT.

This chain connects TRBV28 to TRBJ2-3; D might be TRBD2 (5 bases). The CDR3 loop spans 13 amino acids. V gave up 6 bases and J gave up 1 base, with 8 bases separating them. Germline-derived CDR1 and CDR2 are MDHEN and SYDVKM. CDR3 protein: CASRWTRTDTQYF. Here the CDR3 DNA reads TGTGCCAGCAGGTGGACTCGCACAGATACGCAGTATTTT.

This clone was seen a handful of times. The chain carries TRBV6-6 and TRBJ1-2; D call uncertain. The V and J ends lost 6 bases and 3 bases respectively, with 11 bases between them. The CDR3 runs to 13 residues. Germline V gives CDR1 MNHNY, CDR2 SVGAGI (reference sequence). The chain's CDR3 is CASSHAGHYGYTF. The CDR3 DNA reads TGTGCCAGCAGCCACGCCGGTCACTATGGCTACACCTTC.

The chain has TRBV25-1 and TRBJ1-2; TRBD1 matches at 7 bases. The V gene end was trimmed by 4 bases and the J gene end by 3 bases; junction bases not matched to a gene: 5. The germline V gene has CDR1 MGHDK and CDR2 SYGVNS. This CDR3 is built from 14 residues. The CDR3 reads CASSVPGQHYGYTF. The CDR3 nucleotides read TGTGCCAGCAGTGTACCGGGACAGCACTATGGCTACACCTTC.

Points on this clone: Other DNA sequences in this specimen translate into the identical CDR3. The chain combines TRBV7-2 with TRBJ1-5; no reliable D call. The CDR3 spans 12 residues. Per the germline V gene, CDR1 is SGHTA and CDR2 is FQGNSA. V lost 5 bases to trimming and J lost 1 base, with 3 bases between them. CDR3 region: CASSASNQPQHF. The CDR3 DNA is TGTGCCAGCAGCGCGAGCAATCAGCCCCAGCATTTT. Full variable domain (rest looked up from reference TRBV7-2 and TRBJ1-5): GAGVSQSPSNKVTEKGKDVELRCDPISGHTALYWYRQSLGQGLEFLIYFQGNSAPDKSGLPSDRFSAERTGGSVSTLTIQRTQQEDSAVYLCASSASNQPQHFGDGTRLSIL.

This clone was seen more than once but under ten times. The J gene is TRBJ2-3, the V gene TRBV2; 7 bases are shared with TRBD1. V lost 2 bases and J lost 11; bases outside the gene matches: 7. Germline loops: CDR1 SNHLY, CDR2 FYNNEI. The CDR3 is made up of 13 amino acids. The CDR3 loop reads CASSEITGERQYF. In DNA form, the CDR3 reads TGTGCCAGCAGTGAAATAACAGGGGAGAGGCAGTATTTT.

This chain joins TRBV30 and TRBJ1-3, with D hard to call. The V gene's germline CDR1 is GTSNPN and CDR2 SVGIG (reference sequence). Trimming stripped 4 bases from V and 0 bases from J, with 10 bases between. This CDR3 region has 14 residues. CDR3 sequence: CAWTISPSGNTIYF. DNA for the CDR3: TGTGCCTGGACCATTTCCCCCTCTGGAAACACCATATATTTT.

V is TRBV6-1 and J is TRBJ2-5; 11 bases agree with TRBD1. Germline lookup yields CDR1 MNHNS and CDR2 SASEGT. The CDR3 is 14 residues long. Trimming removed 4 bases from V and 5 bases from J; junction bases left unmatched: 3. CDR3 sequence reads: CASSGDRGKETQYF. DNA for the CDR3: TGTGCCAGCAGTGGGGACAGGGGGAAGGAGACCCAGTACTTC.

The chain employs TRBV9 and TRBJ2-3, with D possibly being TRBD2 (6 bases). The CDR3 is 15 amino acids. Germline V CDR1 and CDR2: SGDLS, YYNGEE. V was clipped by 0 bases and J by 3 bases, with 11 bases between them. CDR3 coding DNA: TGTGCCAGCAGCGTAGAGGCGGGGCATACAGATACGCAGTATTTT. The encoded protein is CASSVEAGHTDTQYF.

The V call is TRBV7-3, the J call TRBJ1-1; perhaps TRBD1 as D (5 bases). The V gene's germline CDR1 is SGHTA and CDR2 FQGTGA. V lost 5 bases, J lost 1 base, and 14 bases lay in between. The CDR3 loop spans 15 amino acids. The CDR3 bases are TGTGCCAGCAGCGTCTCCGGGACCCAGAACACTGAAGCTTTCTTT. Translation: CASSVSGTQNTEAFF.

In its sample, this clone was seen a few times. The chain couples TRBV4-3 to TRBJ2-7; D may correspond to TRBD1 or TRBD2 (6 bases each). V was clipped by 0 bases and J by 3 bases, with 12 bases between them. The CDR3 is 15 amino acids. Germline V gene data show CDR1 as LGHNA and CDR2 as YSLEER. The CDR3 coding sequence is TGCGCCAGCAGCCAAGATACGGGGGCGCGCTACGAGCAGTACTTC. It translates to CASSQDTGARYEQYF.

This sequence joins TRBV19 and TRBJ1-2, with D perhaps matching TRBD1 (5 bases). The length of the CDR3 is 11 residues. In germline, CDR1 is LNHDA, CDR2 SQIVND (reference sequence). Deletions cut 6 bases from V and 5 bases from J, with 7 bases between. In DNA form, the CDR3 reads TGTGCCAGTAGCAGGGCATATGGCTACACCTTC. Translated: CASSRAYGYTF.

This clone appeared a few times. The chain uses TRBV7-6 and TRBJ1-1; D ambiguous. Trimming took 1 base from V and 2 from J, leaving 11 bases between them. CDR1 SGHVS and CDR2 FNYEAQ come from the germline V gene. CDR3 length: 15 amino acids. DNA of the CDR3: TGTGCCAGCAGCTTAGGGGCGAGGGATAACACTGAAGCTTTCTTT. Translated, it gives CASSLGARDNTEAFF.